This T cell receptor (beta chain) was sequenced in a study of response to subunit inactivated influenza vaccine. Study-wide results and caveats: Researchers suggested that each seasonal influenza vaccination recruits few new T cells.

This clonotype was counted between two and nine times. Antigen unknown. The CDR3 has 14 amino acids. The germline V gene has CDR1 DFQATT and CDR2 SNEGSKA (reference sequence). The V gene end was trimmed by 6 bases and the J gene end by 3 bases; junction bases not matched to a gene: 6. TCRdb re-derived calls from the RT-PCR reads in MiXCR, one entry per CDR3 protein. The repertoire has hundreds of thousands of distinct CDR3 sequences, 25% of them found once; the top ten carry about 1.9%. V gene TRBV20-1 combines with J gene TRBJ2-3; 10 bases fit TRBD1. Sample: CD4+ T cells sorted from PBMCs, taken 4 to 6 days after vaccination. This TCR derives from a man in his fifties or sixties who received an inactivated influenza vaccine. The CDR3 DNA follows: TGCAGTGCGTACCGGGACAGGGGTACAGATACGCAGTATTTT. Its translation: CSAYRDRGTDTQYF.